This TCR beta chain was sequenced in a study of shared clonotypes between healthy human individuals. At the level of the study: Donors, aged 18 to 49, were a couple of women and a few men. Overall study results and limits: Blood was the only sampled material, and tissue repertoires likely differ. For naive CD4 cells, roughly 5% of clonotypes were shared across a handful of donors.

DNA at 150 to 200 ng, tens of thousands of T cell genomes, went into sorted-subset replicate PCRs. Data came from immunoSEQ multiplex PCR; TCRdb stores just in-frame clones and leaves some out. The repertoire has about 340,000 clones, around four fifths of them found once; the top ten carry more than 9%. A word on this clone: What it binds is not known.

This receptor was taken from a man aged 30-40 years in good health. Sequenced: memory CD4+ T cells sorted from blood. Subset here: CD45RA-negative fraction.

The CDR3 bases are TGTGCCAGCAGTGAAGGACGGGGACCCACCTACGAGCAGTACTTC. The encoded protein is CASSEGRGPTYEQYF. The chain links TRBV2 to TRBJ2-7; D possibly uses TRBD1 or TRBD2 (5 bases each). Germline CDR1 and CDR2: SNHLY and FYNNEI. The CDR3 runs 15 residues. V was cut by 1 base and J by 2 bases, with 12 bases left in between.